These 32 T cell receptor beta chains came from one sample sequenced in a study of regulatory T cells in long-lasting Graves disease. Arm-PCR of CDR3 regions and iRepertoire HTBI primers were the basis on which TCR beta libraries were built. From the multiplex PCR reads, TCRdb called clonotypes with MiXCR, one entry per CDR3 protein. The sample shows 300,000 to 350,000 distinct CDR3 sequences, around a fifth of them seen only once. Indicated time point: persistent/refractory GD, antithyroid drugs over 5 years with positive TRAb. With RNA extracted from PBMCs as input, the TCR library was made. The sequenced sample was peripheral blood mononuclear cells (PBMCs), obtained when the disease was refractory, from a patient treated with antithyroid drugs. The receptor source for this set is a female donor with Graves disease.

This clonotype turned up a few times. The chain links TRBV19 to TRBJ1-5; D unresolved. CDR3 length: 13 residues. CDR1 and CDR2 (germline): LNHDA, SQIVND (reference sequence). Trimming pared 3 bases from V and 5 bases from J, leaving 8 bases between. CDR3 nucleotides: TGTGCCAGTAGTATTTCAACTTATCAGCCCCAGCATTTT. It codes for CASSISTYQPQHF.

The rearrangement links TRBV5-1 to TRBJ1-1; tentatively, D is TRBD1 (6 bases). CDR1 SGHRS and CDR2 YFSETQ come from the germline V gene. This CDR3 spans 15 amino acids. The V end lost 5 bases, the J end lost 3 bases, and 17 bases lay between the germline ends. DNA for the CDR3: TGCGCCAGCAGGCTCAGGGGAGGTGGAGACACTGAAGCTTTCTTT. Its protein is CASRLRGGGDTEAFF.

This clonotype was observed many times. The V call is TRBV2, the J call TRBJ1-2, with a tentative D call TRBD1 (5 bases). Trimming left V 5 bases short and J 2 bases short, with 9 bases between. Germline loops: CDR1 SNHLY, CDR2 FYNNEI. This CDR3 is built from 13 residues. The CDR3 here is CASSTQENYGYTF. CDR3 in DNA: TGTGCCAGCAGTACACAGGAAAACTATGGCTACACCTTC.

The CDR3 reads CASRQSGGTYNEQFF. CDR3 sequence (DNA): TGTGCCAGCAGACAGAGCGGGGGGACTTACAATGAGCAGTTCTTC. The rearrangement uses TRBV14 and TRBJ2-1; TRBD2 agrees at 9 bases. The CDR3 totals 15 residues. Germline CDR1 SGHDN, CDR2 FVKESK. V dropped 6 bases and J dropped 4; count of bases not matched to a gene: 7.

This clonotype has just a few counts. The V gene is TRBV20-1, the J gene TRBJ2-5, with 11 bases lining up with TRBD2. J was trimmed by 2 bases and V by 5 bases; bases with no gene match: 4. The CDR3 has 14 residues. Germline CDR1 is DFQATT and CDR2 is SNEGSKA (reference sequence). CDR3 in DNA: TGCAGTGCTGCGGGACTAGCGGTACAAGAGACCCAGTACTTC. Amino acids: CSAAGLAVQETQYF.

This clonotype occurred a few times. V is TRBV7-2 and J is TRBJ1-3; D gene ambiguous. The CDR3 covers 16 residues. V was clipped by 4 bases and J by 3 bases, with 16 bases between them. Germline values: CDR1 SGHTA, CDR2 FQGNSA. The CDR3 loop is CASSYQFGLGGNTIYF. CDR3 coding DNA: TGTGCCAGCAGCTATCAATTCGGCCTGGGTGGAAACACCATATATTTT.

The chain combines TRBV7-9 with TRBJ2-1, with 7 nucleotides matching TRBD2. The V and J ends lost 7 bases and 9 bases, in that order; junction bases with no gene match: 15. The CDR3 has 15 amino acids. The germline V gene encodes CDR1 SEHNR and CDR2 FQNEAQ (reference sequence). CDR3 protein: CASNAERGGHGEQFF. The CDR3 nucleotides read TGTGCCAGCAACGCCGAGCGGGGAGGTCATGGTGAGCAGTTCTTC.

This clonotype was observed at least ten times. This chain joins TRBV24-1 and TRBJ1-2; D unclear. CDR3 length equals 12 residues. CDR1 and CDR2 (germline): KGHDR, SFDVKD. V was trimmed by 1 base and J by 7 bases, leaving 6 bases between them. The CDR3 nucleotides are TGTGCCACCAGTGATTTCGGAAGTGGCTACACCTTC. Its translation: CATSDFGSGYTF.

In regard to this clonotype: A much more abundant neighbour one base away suggests this may be a read error. The gene calls are TRBV18 and TRBJ1-5; possible D gene TRBD1, 5 bases. The CDR3 loop spans 12 amino acids. Germline loops: CDR1 KGHSH, CDR2 LQKENI. CDR3 sequence (DNA): TGTGTCAGCTCAGGGAGGGATCAGCCCCAGCATTTT. Residues: CVSSGRDQPQHF.

The chain carries TRBV7-9 and TRBJ2-5; the D gene could be TRBD1 or TRBD2 (6 bases each). CDR3 length: 14 residues. Germline assignment: CDR1 SEHNR and CDR2 FQNEAQ (reference sequence). Trimming removed 4 bases at V and 5 bases at J, with 14 bases between. CDR3 region: CASSSNRAGETQYF. The CDR3 region has the DNA TGTGCCAGCAGCTCCAACAGGGCGGGGGAGACCCAGTACTTC.

This clonotype came up a few times. This chain links TRBV4-1 with TRBJ2-4; D remains ambiguous. V was pared by 4 bases and J by 0 bases, with 13 bases between. CDR3 length equals 16 residues. Germline-derived CDR1 and CDR2 are MGHRA and YSYEKL. The CDR3 is CASSPLTDLAKNIQYF. The CDR3 bases are TGCGCCAGCAGCCCCCTCACCGATCTAGCCAAAAACATTCAGTACTTC.

This clonotype was detected ten times or more. The rearrangement links TRBV12-3 or TRBV12-4 to TRBJ2-5, with a weak D call TRBD1 (6 bases). This CDR3 contains 15 residues. V was trimmed by 7 bases and J by 2 bases, leaving 17 bases between them. In nucleotides, the CDR3 is TGTGCCAGCATTCAGGGCGACAGGACTCAAGAGACCCAGTACTTC. Protein product: CASIQGDRTQETQYF.

This clonotype was seen at least ten times. The rearrangement joins TRBV30 to TRBJ1-5; D remains unclear. The V end was cut by 2 bases, the J end by 5 bases, with 10 bases between. The length of the CDR3 is 13 residues. Germline V gene lookup returns CDR1 GTSNPN and CDR2 SVGIG (reference sequence). The CDR3 spells CAWSRVIDQPQHF. CDR3 coding DNA: TGTGCCTGGAGTCGAGTAATAGATCAGCCCCAGCATTTT.

The J gene is TRBJ2-5, the V gene TRBV5-1, with D perhaps assigned TRBD1 or TRBD2 (5 bases each). Germline CDR1 and CDR2: SGHRS and YFSETQ. The V and J ends lost 3 bases and 5 bases respectively, with 14 bases between them. CDR3 length: 14 residues. Here the CDR3 reads CASSYGTARETQYF. CDR3 nucleotide sequence: TGCGCCAGCAGCTACGGGACCGCCCGGGAGACCCAGTACTTC.

This clonotype was detected a few times. The J gene is TRBJ2-7, the V gene TRBV6-9; 13 bases align to TRBD2. Germline V gene sequence: CDR1 MNHGY, CDR2 SVAAGI. Trimming cost V 3 bases and J 2 bases; bases outside gene matches: 4. This CDR3 is 16 amino acids long. The CDR3 reads CASSYSGLAGAYEQYF. The CDR3 DNA reads as TGTGCCAGCAGTTACTCCGGACTAGCGGGAGCCTACGAGCAGTACTTC.

The chain carries TRBV19 and TRBJ2-7; D unclear. Trimming stripped 3 bases from V and 4 bases from J, with 13 bases between. Germline loops: CDR1 LNHDA, CDR2 SQIVND (reference sequence). This CDR3 comprises 14 residues. CDR3 coding DNA: TGTGCCAGTAGTATCCAAGGAGTAGGGTACGAGCAGTACTTC. It encodes CASSIQGVGYEQYF.

This clonotype was observed at least ten times. The chain uses TRBV27 and TRBJ1-1; TRBD1 agrees at 7 bases. From germline, CDR1 is MNHEY and CDR2 SMNVEV (reference sequence). The CDR3 runs to 16 residues. Trimming removed 6 bases from V and 3 bases from J; junction bases left unmatched: 13. The CDR3 here is CASRLRPQGRDTEAFF. CDR3 in DNA: TGTGCCAGCAGACTACGCCCACAGGGGAGGGACACTGAAGCTTTCTTT.

This chain's CDR3 is CASSLDREDEKLFF. DNA of the CDR3: TGTGCCAGTAGCTTGGACAGGGAGGATGAAAAACTGTTTTTT. The V and J genes are TRBV19 and TRBJ1-4; 8 bases agree with TRBD1. Trimming cost V 6 bases and J 6 bases; bases outside gene matches: 6. The CDR3 has 14 amino acids. Germline V gives CDR1 LNHDA, CDR2 SQIVND (reference sequence).

In regard to this clonotype: With a much larger clone just one base away, this may be a read error. V gene TRBV27 combines with J gene TRBJ1-1; maybe TRBD1 (5 bases). V lost 5 bases to trimming and J lost 0 bases, with 13 bases between them. The CDR3 length is 15 residues. The germline V gene encodes CDR1 MNHEY and CDR2 SMNVEV (reference sequence). The CDR3 nucleotides read TGTGCCAGCAGTGCTGACAGCTGCGTGAACACTGAAGCTTTCTTT. Translated, it gives CASSADSCVNTEAFF.

CDR3 sequence reads: CASSSLLSGELFF. The CDR3 bases are TGTGCCAGCAGCTCCCTTCTTTCCGGGGAGCTGTTTTTT. This chain joins TRBV13 and TRBJ2-2; D ambiguous. The germline V and J ends were trimmed by 4 bases and 6 bases, with 9 bases remaining between them. The CDR3 has 13 residues. CDR1 and CDR2 from the germline V gene are PRHDT and FYEKMQ (reference sequence). The variable domain in full, completed from reference TRBV13 and TRBJ2-2, reads AAGVIQSPRHLIKEKRETATLKCYPIPRHDTVYWYQQGPGQDPQFLISFYEKMQSDKGSIPDRFSAQQFSDYHSELNMSSLELGDSALYFCASSSLLSGELFFGEGSRLTVL.

This clonotype was observed at least ten times. The J gene is TRBJ2-5, the V gene TRBV6-2 or TRBV6-3; TRBD1 matches at 8 bases. CDR1 MNHEY and CDR2 SVGEGT come from the germline V gene. The trim removed 3 bases at V and 4 bases at J, leaving 10 bases unmatched. The CDR3 runs 16 residues. In DNA, the CDR3 is TGTGCCAGCAGTTATGGAGAGACAGGGGTTACAGAGACCCAGTACTTC. Translated, it gives CASSYGETGVTETQYF.

The sample holds many counts of this clonotype. V and J are TRBV12-3 or TRBV12-4 and TRBJ1-1; D perhaps matches TRBD1 (5 bases). This CDR3 spans 17 amino acids. Trimming cost V 5 bases and J 0 bases, with 19 bases left between them. CDR3 nucleotides: TGTGCCAGCAGTGCCGGCCGGGGGGGTCTCATGAACACTGAAGCTTTCTTT. Protein product: CASSAGRGGLMNTEAFF.

This chain connects TRBV6-1 to TRBJ2-4; possible D gene TRBD2, 5 bases. V was pared by 1 base and J by 6 bases, with 10 bases between. The CDR3 extends over 14 amino acids. Germline V CDR1 and CDR2: MNHNS, SASEGT. Written as DNA, the CDR3 is TGTGCCAGCAGTGAAGTTCGCGGACTAAACATTCAGTACTTC. Encoded protein: CASSEVRGLNIQYF.

As concerns this clonotype: This likely traces to a read error, being one base from a far larger clone. The V and J genes are TRBV6-1 and TRBJ1-5; TRBD1 might be the D (5 bases). CDR3 length equals 14 residues. Per germline, CDR1 MNHNS and CDR2 SASEGT. CDR3 in DNA: TGTGCCAGCAGCTTGACAGTTAGCAATCAGCTCCAGCATTTT. Its translation: CASSLTVSNQLQHF.

V and J are TRBV5-4 and TRBJ1-5; D perhaps matches TRBD1 (5 bases). Looked up from germline, CDR1 is SGHNT and CDR2 is YYREEE (reference sequence). The CDR3 loop spans 13 amino acids. V was trimmed by 4 bases and J by 7 bases, leaving 12 bases between them. Here the CDR3 DNA reads TGTGCCAGCAGCCCGGAAAGGGACCAGCCCCAGCATTTT. Translating it yields CASSPERDQPQHF.

This clonotype showed up just a few times. It may be a read error: a sequence one base away is much more abundant. The chain is built from TRBV2 and TRBJ2-5; maybe TRBD2 (7 bases). There are 14 residues in the CDR3. Germline values: CDR1 SNHLY, CDR2 FYNNEI. The CDR3 nucleotides read TGTGCCAGCAGCCAAGGGGGGGGTGGAGAGATCCAGTACTTC. Translating it yields CASSQGGGGEIQYF.

The sample holds many counts of this clonotype. The V and J genes are TRBV28 and TRBJ1-6, with a weak D call TRBD1 (6 bases). With 3 bases removed from V and 4 bases from J, the gap between germline ends came to 13 bases. Germline CDR1 MDHEN, CDR2 SYDVKM. This CDR3 is built from 16 residues. The CDR3 sequence: CASSFDPGAYNSPLHF. The CDR3, as DNA: TGTGCCAGCAGTTTTGATCCGGGGGCTTATAATTCACCCCTCCACTTT.

J is TRBJ2-1 and V is TRBV28, with 9 positions matching TRBD1. The CDR3 is 15 amino acids. In germline, CDR1 is MDHEN, CDR2 SYDVKM. V was clipped by 5 bases and J by 6 bases; unmatched bases: 8. The CDR3 protein is CASSQTGGLVNEQFF. In DNA form, the CDR3 reads TGTGCCAGCAGTCAGACAGGGGGTCTCGTCAATGAGCAGTTCTTC.

This clonotype was counted only a few times. The chain carries TRBV19 and TRBJ2-7, with D perhaps matching TRBD1 or TRBD2 (5 bases each). V lost 2 bases to trimming and J lost 4 bases, with 12 bases between them. Germline CDR1 is LNHDA and CDR2 is SQIVND (reference sequence). The CDR3 covers 14 residues. The CDR3 nucleotides read TGTGCCAGTAGTATATGTGGGGGTTGGTACGAGCAGTACTTC. Its translation is CASSICGGWYEQYF.

The chain has TRBV18 and TRBJ2-7, with TRBD2 as a possible D gene (6 bases). V shed 8 bases and J shed 6 bases, with 23 bases lying between them. This CDR3 has 15 residues. The germline V gene encodes CDR1 KGHSH and CDR2 LQKENI. The CDR3 reads CASATNGGSGLEQYF. CDR3 DNA: TGTGCCAGCGCCACTAATGGGGGTAGCGGTCTCGAGCAGTACTTC.

As regards this clonotype: A junction end diverges from the germline sequence, so it may reflect a read error. The chain has TRBV7-7 and TRBJ1-1, with unresolved D. The CDR3 extends over 14 amino acids. CDR1 SSHAT and CDR2 FNYEAQ come from the germline V gene (reference sequence). CDR3 coding DNA: TGTGCTAGCAGCCGATTTAACATGAACACTGAAGCTTTCTTT. Its protein is CASSRFNMNTEAFF. Full variable domain (missing parts from reference TRBV7-7 and TRBJ1-1): GAGVSQSPRYKVTKRGQDVTLRCDPISSHATLYWYQQALGQGPEFLTYFNYEAQPDKSGLPSDRFSAERPEGSISTLTIQRTEQRDSAMYRCASSRFNMNTEAFFGQGTRLTVV.

This clonotype was observed a few times. V gene TRBV9 combines with J gene TRBJ2-2, with TRBD2 identical over 10 bases. V lost 5 bases and J lost 5; bases outside the gene matches: 24. This CDR3 is built from 21 residues. The germline CDR1 and CDR2 sequences are SGDLS and YYNGEE. The CDR3 reads CASRSHQGLAGARVRTGELFF. CDR3 coding DNA: TGTGCCAGCAGGTCACACCAAGGGCTAGCGGGAGCTCGGGTACGGACCGGGGAGCTGTTTTTT. The entire variable domain, with the rest obtained from reference TRBV9 and TRBJ2-2, is as follows: DSGVTQTPKHLITATGQRVTLRCSPRSGDLSVYWYQQSLDQGLQFLIQYYNGEERAKGNILERFSAQQFPDLHSELNLSSLELGDSALYFCASRSHQGLAGARVRTGELFFGEGSRLTVL.